These 27 T cell receptor beta chains were sequenced from one sample in a study of shared clonotypes between healthy human individuals. Assay used: immunoSEQ multiplex PCR; TCRdb lists only in-frame clones, some missing. The sample lists tens of thousands of clones, 60% to 80% seen once, with around 52% in the top ten. The sequenced material came from memory CD8+ T cells sorted from blood. Subset reported: CD45RO+ cells pooled with CCR7-negative TemRA cells. These receptors were taken from a man aged 30 to 39 in good health.

J is TRBJ2-1 and V is TRBV2; D not resolved. Germline V CDR1 and CDR2: SNHLY, FYNNEI. CDR3 size: 15 residues. V was pared by 9 bases and J by 7 bases, with 22 bases between. The CDR3 sequence is CASLGSTPEKNEQFF. As DNA, the CDR3 is TGTGCCAGTCTTGGGTCTACCCCCGAGAAGAATGAGCAGTTCTTC.

The chain has TRBV28 and TRBJ2-7, with 7 bases identical to TRBD1. V dropped 6 bases and J dropped 3; count of bases not matched to a gene: 2. Germline lookup yields CDR1 MDHEN and CDR2 SYDVKM. This CDR3 contains 12 residues. The CDR3 sequence: CASSDRDYEQYF. CDR3 in DNA: TGTGCCAGCAGCGACAGGGACTACGAGCAGTACTTC.

This rearrangement joins TRBV28 to TRBJ2-4; D perhaps matches TRBD1 (7 bases). CDR1 is MDHEN, CDR2 SYDVKM, per germline. The V and J ends lost 2 bases and 6 bases respectively, with 26 bases between them. There are 19 residues in the CDR3. The chain's CDR3 is CASSLPALTRDRSRNIQYF. The DNA of the CDR3 is TGTGCCAGCAGTTTACCCGCATTGACGCGGGACAGATCCCGAAACATTCAGTACTTC.

The chain employs TRBV7-2 and TRBJ2-7; D is perhaps TRBD1 (7 bases). Germline-derived CDR1 and CDR2 are SGHTA and FQGNSA. V was cut by 1 base and J by 4 bases, with 11 bases left in between. The CDR3 has 14 residues. Here the CDR3 DNA reads TGTGCCAGCAGCTTAGTTGCGGGACAGTACGAGCAGTACTTC. It yields the protein CASSLVAGQYEQYF.

This clone was detected only once. V usage is TRBV28 and J usage is TRBJ1-1; a weak D match, TRBD1 (6 bases). Trimming shortened V by 11 bases and J by 0 bases, and 16 bases separated the two germline ends. The V gene's germline CDR1 is MDHEN and CDR2 SYDVKM. The CDR3 extends over 14 amino acids. The CDR3 sequence is CASRAQGMNTEAFF. Written as DNA, the CDR3 is TGTGCCTCCAGGGCACAGGGCATGAACACTGAAGCTTTCTTT.

The rearrangement uses TRBV4-1 and TRBJ2-7; D not resolved. The V end was cut by 0 bases, the J end by 6 bases, with 15 bases between. CDR3 length equals 15 residues. The germline CDR1 and CDR2 sequences are MGHRA and YSYEKL. The CDR3 nucleotides read TGCGCCAGCAGCCAAGATTGGAGCCATGGGCGCGAGCAGTACTTC. Residues: CASSQDWSHGREQYF.

The CDR3 loop reads CASSTMGRGWDEQYF. The CDR3 bases are TGTGCCAGCAGCACCATGGGTCGGGGATGGGACGAGCAGTACTTC. The genes are TRBV11-1 and TRBJ2-7; tentatively, D is TRBD2 (5 bases). V lost 5 bases and J 5 bases, leaving 19 bases between the germline ends. This CDR3 has 15 residues. Per the germline V gene, CDR1 is SGHAT and CDR2 is FQDESV (reference sequence). Based on the CDR3 plus reference TRBV11-1 and TRBJ2-7, the full variable domain is EAEVAQSPRYKITEKSQAVAFWCDPISGHATLYWYRQILGQGPELLVQFQDESVVDDSQLPKDRFSAERLKGVDSTLKIQPAELGDSAMYLCASSTMGRGWDEQYFGPGTRLTVT.

This clone was counted at least ten times. In DNA, the CDR3 is TGTGCCAGCAGCTTAGGCGCGTACACTGAAGCTTTCTTT. Protein: CASSLGAYTEAFF. The gene calls are TRBV7-6 and TRBJ1-1, with D hard to call. The germline V gene encodes CDR1 SGHVS and CDR2 FNYEAQ. This CDR3 region has 13 residues. Trimming shortened V by 1 base and J by 3 bases, and 6 bases separated the two germline ends.

The rearrangement joins TRBV2 to TRBJ1-1, with a possible D match to TRBD1 (6 bases). The CDR3 consists of 14 residues. Germline V gives CDR1 SNHLY, CDR2 FYNNEI. Trimming removed 6 bases at V and 0 bases at J, with 11 bases between. CDR3: CASSHRDMNTEAFF. CDR3 nucleotide sequence: TGTGCCAGCAGCCACAGGGACATGAACACTGAAGCTTTCTTT.

The chain has TRBV29-1 and TRBJ2-7, with D unresolved. V lost 4 bases to trimming and J lost 2 bases, with 6 bases between them. Germline CDR1 SQVTM, CDR2 ANQGSEA. The CDR3 sequence is 11 residues long. In nucleotides, the CDR3 is TGCAGCGTTGTATACACCTACGAGCAGTACTTC. This codes for CSVVYTYEQYF.

V is TRBV27 and J is TRBJ2-7; D could derive from TRBD1 or TRBD2 (5 bases each). Germline V lookup: CDR1 MNHEY, CDR2 SMNVEV (reference sequence). This CDR3 comprises 14 residues. CDR3 region: CAAVSPGTFYEQYF. The CDR3 region has the DNA TGTGCAGCAGTTTCCCCAGGGACCTTCTACGAGCAGTACTTC.

This chain uses TRBV6-1 with TRBJ1-1, with a tentative D call TRBD1 (5 bases). This CDR3 has 15 amino acids. The V and J ends lost 7 bases and 6 bases respectively, with 21 bases between them. The V gene's germline CDR1 is MNHNS and CDR2 SASEGT. The CDR3 protein is CASTRGKAGKAEAFF. CDR3 DNA: TGTGCCAGCACGCGGGGCAAGGCCGGAAAGGCTGAAGCTTTCTTT.

The J gene is TRBJ2-1, the V gene TRBV4-3; TRBD2 matches at 10 bases. V was clipped by 0 bases and J by 4 bases; unmatched bases: 3. This CDR3 is built from 16 residues. The germline gives CDR1 LGHNA, CDR2 YSLEER. For the CDR3, the DNA is TGCGCCAGCAGCCAAGACTCTAGCGGGAGTTACAATGAGCAGTTCTTC. Translation gives CASSQDSSGSYNEQFF.

In this sample, this clone turned up many times. The chain carries TRBV6-4 and TRBJ2-3; no clear D gene. V lost 3 bases and J 0 bases, leaving 7 bases between the germline ends. Per the germline V gene, CDR1 is MRHNA and CDR2 is SNTAGT. The CDR3 totals 14 residues. The DNA for the CDR3 is TGTGCCAGCAGTGAGGAAGATAGCACAGATACGCAGTATTTT. Its translation is CASSEEDSTDTQYF.

V gene TRBV11-2 combines with J gene TRBJ1-2; D may be TRBD1 (5 bases). The V gene lost 3 bases and the J gene lost 5 bases, with 10 bases spanning the gap. Germline-derived CDR1 and CDR2 are SGHAT and FQNNGV. The CDR3 is made up of 13 amino acids. CDR3 amino acids: CASSFGGLYGYTF. CDR3 coding DNA: TGTGCCAGCAGCTTTGGGGGGTTATATGGCTACACCTTC. The entire variable domain, with the rest obtained from reference TRBV11-2 and TRBJ1-2, is as follows: EAGVAQSPRYKIIEKRQSVAFWCNPISGHATLYWYQQILGQGPKLLIQFQNNGVVDDSQLPKDRFSAERLKGVDSTLKIQPAKLEDSAVYLCASSFGGLYGYTFGSGTRLTVV.

This clone appeared many times. The DNA of the CDR3 is TGTGCCAGCAGTCTTCGTGGGGAGGGGGTCTTTCGGGTCGAGCAGTACTTC. This codes for CASSLRGEGVFRVEQYF. The chain employs TRBV11-2 and TRBJ2-7, with D possibly being TRBD2 (7 bases). Trimming removed 6 bases from V and 6 bases from J, with 27 bases in between. The CDR3 runs 17 residues. In germline, CDR1 is SGHAT, CDR2 FQNNGV.

The genes are TRBV6-4 and TRBJ1-2; D gene unclear. Germline assignment: CDR1 MRHNA and CDR2 SNTAGT. The CDR3 has 14 amino acids. V gave up 0 bases and J gave up 3 bases, with 8 bases separating them. The CDR3 protein is CASSDSSGDYGYTF. The CDR3, as DNA: TGTGCCAGCAGTGACTCAAGTGGGGACTATGGCTACACCTTC.

The V call is TRBV27, the J call TRBJ2-7, with D possibly being TRBD2 (7 bases). Trimming removed 3 bases at V and 5 bases at J, with 11 bases between. The germline CDR1 and CDR2 sequences are MNHEY and SMNVEV (reference sequence). The CDR3 runs 13 residues. The CDR3 nucleotides read TGTGCCAGCAGTTTCCGGGGGGCGGACGAGCAGTACTTC. Its protein is CASSFRGADEQYF.

The genes are TRBV28 and TRBJ2-1; 11 bases are shared with TRBD2. From germline, CDR1 is MDHEN and CDR2 SYDVKM. The V and J ends lost 5 bases and 9 bases, in that order; junction bases with no gene match: 6. CDR3 size: 14 residues. This CDR3 is CASSLAGGPPEQFF. The DNA of the CDR3 is TGTGCCAGCAGTCTAGCGGGAGGCCCACCTGAGCAGTTCTTC.

The chain is built from TRBV28 and TRBJ1-2; 8 bases line up with TRBD1. The CDR3 runs to 14 residues. The germline CDR1 and CDR2 sequences are MDHEN and SYDVKM. V lost 5 bases and J lost 3; bases outside the gene matches: 5. The CDR3: CASSPMTGDYGYTF. DNA for the CDR3: TGTGCCAGCAGTCCGATGACAGGGGACTATGGCTACACCTTC.

This clone was recorded at least ten times. The chain joins TRBV7-8 to TRBJ2-7; D call uncertain. The CDR3 totals 17 residues. V lost 7 bases to trimming and J lost 0 bases, with 22 bases between them. The germline CDR1 and CDR2 sequences are SGHVS and FQNEAQ. The CDR3 loop reads CASTKRGTESSSYEQYF. CDR3 in DNA: TGTGCCAGCACCAAAAGAGGAACAGAAAGTAGCTCCTACGAGCAGTACTTC.

In regard to this clone: Other DNA sequences of this sample code for an identical CDR3. The chain recombines TRBV9 with TRBJ2-1, with D possibly being TRBD1 or TRBD2 (6 bases each). The CDR3 is 15 residues long. V lost 0 bases and J 5 bases, leaving 12 bases between the germline ends. CDR1 is SGDLS, CDR2 YYNGEE, per germline. CDR3 bases: TGTGCCAGCAGCGTAGAGGGGGGAGAACACAATGAGCAGTTCTTC. This sequence encodes CASSVEGGEHNEQFF.

A few counts support this clone. The chain recombines TRBV27 with TRBJ2-7; D gene unclear. V was pared by 4 bases and J by 3 bases, with 10 bases between. The CDR3 totals 13 residues. CDR1 and CDR2 from the germline V gene are MNHEY and SMNVEV (reference sequence). CDR3 loop: CASSYSRFYEQYF. The CDR3 DNA reads TGTGCCAGCAGTTATTCCAGGTTCTACGAGCAGTACTTC.

This clone appeared a few times. The V and J genes are TRBV27 and TRBJ1-4; 9 bases agree with TRBD1. CDR3 length: 14 amino acids. Germline assignment: CDR1 MNHEY and CDR2 SMNVEV (reference sequence). V dropped 5 bases and J dropped 10; count of bases not matched to a gene: 8. As DNA, the CDR3 is TGTGCCAGCAGTCTCGGACAGGGGACGGGAAAACTGTTTTTT. Translation: CASSLGQGTGKLFF.

This chain joins TRBV11-3 and TRBJ2-2; D is unclear. From germline, CDR1 is SGHNT and CDR2 YENEEA. There are 11 residues in the CDR3. Trimming left V 4 bases short and J 6 bases short, with 3 bases between. CDR3 amino acids: CASSSSGELFF. In DNA form, the CDR3 reads TGTGCCAGCAGCTCTTCCGGGGAGCTGTTTTTT.

The chain couples TRBV15 to TRBJ2-1, with 7 bases aligning to TRBD1. Germline assignment: CDR1 LNHNV and CDR2 YYDKDF (reference sequence). CDR3 length: 18 amino acids. V shed 3 bases, J shed 3 bases, and the junction held 14 bases outside the gene matches. CDR3 region: CATSRTVTGQSFYNEQFF. The CDR3, as DNA: TGTGCCACCAGCAGGACAGTAACGGGACAGTCTTTCTACAATGAGCAGTTCTTC.

J is TRBJ2-1 and V is TRBV19; TRBD2 matches 12 bases. The CDR3 spans 16 residues. The junction had 9 bases not matched to a gene; V was cut back by 4 bases and J by 8 bases. The germline V gene has CDR1 LNHDA and CDR2 SQIVND (reference sequence). The CDR3 DNA is TGTGCCAGTAGTACCCCTAGCGGGAGGGCCCTCTATGAGCAGTTCTTC. Its protein product is CASSTPSGRALYEQFF.